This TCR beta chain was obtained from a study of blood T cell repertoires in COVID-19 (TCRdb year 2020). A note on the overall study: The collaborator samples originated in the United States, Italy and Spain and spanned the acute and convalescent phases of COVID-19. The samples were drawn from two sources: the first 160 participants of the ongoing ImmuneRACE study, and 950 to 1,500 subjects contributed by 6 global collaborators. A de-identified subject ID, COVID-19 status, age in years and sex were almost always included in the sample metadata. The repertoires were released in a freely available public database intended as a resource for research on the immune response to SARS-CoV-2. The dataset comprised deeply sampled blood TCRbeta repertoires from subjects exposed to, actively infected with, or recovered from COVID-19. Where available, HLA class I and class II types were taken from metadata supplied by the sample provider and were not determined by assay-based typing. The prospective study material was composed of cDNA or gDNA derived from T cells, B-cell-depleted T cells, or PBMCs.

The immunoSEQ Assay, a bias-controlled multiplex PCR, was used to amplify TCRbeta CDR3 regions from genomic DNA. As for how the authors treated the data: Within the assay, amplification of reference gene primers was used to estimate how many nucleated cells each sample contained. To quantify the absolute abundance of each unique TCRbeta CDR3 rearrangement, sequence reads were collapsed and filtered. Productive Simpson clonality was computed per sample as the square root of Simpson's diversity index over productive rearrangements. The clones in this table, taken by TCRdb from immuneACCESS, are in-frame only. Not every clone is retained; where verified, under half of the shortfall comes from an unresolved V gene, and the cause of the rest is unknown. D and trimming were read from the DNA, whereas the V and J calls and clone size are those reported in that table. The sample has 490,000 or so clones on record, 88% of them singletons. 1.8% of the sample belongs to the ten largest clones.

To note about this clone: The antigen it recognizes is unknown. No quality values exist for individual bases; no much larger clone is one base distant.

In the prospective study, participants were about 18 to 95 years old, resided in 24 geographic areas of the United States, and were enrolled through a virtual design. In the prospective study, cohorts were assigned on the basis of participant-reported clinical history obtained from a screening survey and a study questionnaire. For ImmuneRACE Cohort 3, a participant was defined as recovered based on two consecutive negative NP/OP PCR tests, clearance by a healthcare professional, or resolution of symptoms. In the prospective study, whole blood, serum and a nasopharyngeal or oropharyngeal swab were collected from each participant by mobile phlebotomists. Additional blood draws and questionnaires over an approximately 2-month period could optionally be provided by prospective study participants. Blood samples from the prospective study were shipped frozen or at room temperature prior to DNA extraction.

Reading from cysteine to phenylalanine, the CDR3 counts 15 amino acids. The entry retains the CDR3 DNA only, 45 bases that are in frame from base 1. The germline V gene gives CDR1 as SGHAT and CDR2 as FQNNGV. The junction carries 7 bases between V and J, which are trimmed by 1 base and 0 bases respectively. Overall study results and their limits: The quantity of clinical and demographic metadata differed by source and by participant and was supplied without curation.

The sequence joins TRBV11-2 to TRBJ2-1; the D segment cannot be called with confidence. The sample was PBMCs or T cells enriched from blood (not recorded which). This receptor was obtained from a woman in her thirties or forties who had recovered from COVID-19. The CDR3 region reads CASSLGGSSYNEQFF. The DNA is TGTGCCAGCAGCTTAGGCGGAAGCTCCTACAATGAGCAGTTCTTC.